This is a list of T cell receptor beta chains from one sample in a study of cytomegalovirus exposure and HLA in healthy donors. Profiled with immunoSEQ multiplex PCR; TCRdb holds only in-frame clones, not every one. Seen here are around 130,000 clones, around 90% observed once, and the top ten hold about 0.51%. Input material: PBMCs. Receptor source: a woman between 40 and 50 years old in good health and CMV-seronegative. The CDR3 runs from the conserved cysteine through the conserved F or W. Each record gives: D gene, V gene, clone size, J gene, CDR3 DNA, CDR3 protein. D genes are given only for firm matches. Expanded clones are given a class, and other clones once, few, many or no size at all.

>TRBD1|TRBV5-1|.|TRBJ2-7
TGCGCCAGCAGCTTGGGGGACAGGAGCGCCTACGAGCAGTACTTC
CASSLGDRSAYEQYF
>.|TRBV30|.|TRBJ2-5
TGTGCTTGGAGTGTACACAGGCAGTATCAAGAGACCCAGTACTTC
CAWSVHRQYQETQYF
>TRBD1|TRBV9|once|TRBJ2-3
TGTGCCAGCAGCGTCGGGACAGGGGGCACAGATACGCAGTATTTT
CASSVGTGGTDTQYF
>.|TRBV5-6|.|TRBJ2-7
TGTGCCAGCAGCTTGGGAGGGCTGAGCTACGAGCAGTACTTC
CASSLGGLSYEQYF
>TRBD1|TRBV11-3|.|TRBJ2-2
TGTGCCAGCAGCTCCCGGGACAGGGAGGCCGGGGAGCTGTTTTTT
CASSSRDREAGELFF
>TRBD1|TRBV29-1|.|TRBJ1-5
TGCAGCGTCCTTACAGGGGGTAATCAGCCCCAGCATTTT
CSVLTGGNQPQHF
>TRBD2|TRBV14|.|TRBJ2-7
TGTGCCAGCAGCCAACTAGCGGGATATGACGAGCAGTACTTC
CASSQLAGYDEQYF
>.|TRBV6-1|.|TRBJ1-2
TGTGCCAGCAGTGAAGACATAACAGACTATGGCTACACCTTC
CASSEDITDYGYTF
>.|TRBV5-1|.|TRBJ2-5
TGCGCCAGCAGCTTGCAGCCGGACAAAGAGACCCAGTACTTC
CASSLQPDKETQYF
>TRBD1|TRBV29-1|.|TRBJ2-5
TGCAGCGTCGACAGGGGGTACAAAGAGACCCAGTACTTC
CSVDRGYKETQYF
>TRBD1|TRBV7-2|once|TRBJ2-2
TGTGCCAGCAGCTTTGCAGGGGGCCATAACACCGGGGAGCTGTTTTTT
CASSFAGGHNTGELFF
>.|TRBV29-1|.|TRBJ1-1
TGCAGCGTTGGGGTGCGGCTGAACACTGAAGCTTTCTTT
CSVGVRLNTEAFF
>.|TRBV9|.|TRBJ2-5
TGTGCCAGCAGCGAGGGACTTCAAGAGACCCAGTACTTC
CASSEGLQETQYF
>.|TRBV20-1|.|TRBJ2-7
TGCAGTGCCATTACCGACTATAGGCAGTACTTC
CSAITDYRQYF
>.|TRBV6-1|.|TRBJ2-3
TGTGCCAGCAGTCAACGGGAGTTCACAGATACGCAGTATTTT
CASSQREFTDTQYF
>TRBD1|TRBV7-8|.|TRBJ2-7
TGTGCCAGCAGCTTAAAACGTTATGGGACAGGGCGGCTAGCGGAGGCCTACGAGCAGTACTTC
CASSLKRYGTGRLAEAYEQYF
>.|TRBV28|.|TRBJ2-3
TGTGCCAGCAGTTTTGCCAGCGCAAGCACAGATACGCAGTATTTT
CASSFASASTDTQYF
>TRBD2|TRBV4-1|few|TRBJ2-1
TGCGCCAGCAGCCAAGCGGGAGGGCACTACAATGAGCAGTTCTTC
CASSQAGGHYNEQFF
>TRBD1|TRBV5-1|.|TRBJ1-3
TGCGCCAGCAGCATTGGACAGGGGGAAAACACCATATATTTT
CASSIGQGENTIYF
>.|TRBV27|.|TRBJ1-6
TGTGCCAGCGCTAGAGGGCCGAGCTCCTATAATTCACCCCTCCACTTT
CASARGPSSYNSPLHF
>.|TRBV30|.|TRBJ2-3
TGTGCCTGGAGTGTACTCCAGGGTCCGGTGGATACGCAGTATTTT
CAWSVLQGPVDTQYF
>.|TRBV6-6|once|TRBJ2-7
TGTGCCAGCAGGCCGCCGAGCTCCAGCGCCTACGAGCAGTACTTC
CASRPPSSSAYEQYF
>TRBD2|TRBV7-2|.|TRBJ2-7
TGTGCCAGCAGCTTAATTTCTAGCGGGACCGAGCAGTACTTC
CASSLISSGTEQYF
>.|TRBV4-1|.|TRBJ1-5
TGCGCCAGCAGCCAAGAGCCGGTGGAGAGACCCCAGCATTTT
CASSQEPVERPQHF
>.|TRBV5-1|few|TRBJ1-2
TGCGCCAGCAGCTTGGACTTTCCCGATGGCTACACCTTC
CASSLDFPDGYTF
>.|TRBV5-8|.|TRBJ2-5
TGTGCCAGCAGCTTGGCAGGAAGACAAGAGACCCAGTACTTC
CASSLAGRQETQYF
>.|TRBV30|.|TRBJ1-5
TGTGCCTGGAGTGTACTCGGTGGGCCCCAGCATTTT
CAWSVLGGPQHF
>.|TRBV6-5|.|TRBJ1-5
TGTGCCAGCAGTCCCCAGGGGAGTCAGCCCCAGCATTTT
CASSPQGSQPQHF
>TRBD2|TRBV5-8|few|TRBJ2-3
TGTGCCAGCAGCCGGGCTAGCGGGATCACAGATACGCAGTATTTT
CASSRASGITDTQYF